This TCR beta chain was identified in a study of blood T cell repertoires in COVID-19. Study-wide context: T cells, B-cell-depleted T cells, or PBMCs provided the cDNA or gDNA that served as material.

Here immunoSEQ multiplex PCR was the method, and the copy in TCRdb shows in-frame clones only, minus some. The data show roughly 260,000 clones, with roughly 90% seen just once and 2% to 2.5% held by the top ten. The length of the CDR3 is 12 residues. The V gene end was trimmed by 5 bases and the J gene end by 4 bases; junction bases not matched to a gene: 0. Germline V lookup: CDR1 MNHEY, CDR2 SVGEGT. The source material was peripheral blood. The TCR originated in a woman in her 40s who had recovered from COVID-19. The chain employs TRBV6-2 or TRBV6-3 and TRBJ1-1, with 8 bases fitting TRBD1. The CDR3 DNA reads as TGTGCCAGCAGTGGACAGGGCACTGAAGCTTTCTTT. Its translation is CASSGQGTEAFF.